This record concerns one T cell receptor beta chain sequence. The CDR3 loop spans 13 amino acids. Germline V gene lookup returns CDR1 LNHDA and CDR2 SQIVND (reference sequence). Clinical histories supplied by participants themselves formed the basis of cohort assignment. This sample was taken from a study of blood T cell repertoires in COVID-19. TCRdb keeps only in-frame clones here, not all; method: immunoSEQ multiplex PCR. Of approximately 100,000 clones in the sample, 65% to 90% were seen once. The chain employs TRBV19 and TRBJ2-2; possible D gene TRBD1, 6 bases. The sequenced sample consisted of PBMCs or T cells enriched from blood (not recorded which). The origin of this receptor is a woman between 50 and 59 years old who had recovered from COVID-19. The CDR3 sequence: CPLKDRRTGELFF. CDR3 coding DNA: TGTCCGCTAAAAGACAGGCGCACCGGGGAGCTGTTTTTT.